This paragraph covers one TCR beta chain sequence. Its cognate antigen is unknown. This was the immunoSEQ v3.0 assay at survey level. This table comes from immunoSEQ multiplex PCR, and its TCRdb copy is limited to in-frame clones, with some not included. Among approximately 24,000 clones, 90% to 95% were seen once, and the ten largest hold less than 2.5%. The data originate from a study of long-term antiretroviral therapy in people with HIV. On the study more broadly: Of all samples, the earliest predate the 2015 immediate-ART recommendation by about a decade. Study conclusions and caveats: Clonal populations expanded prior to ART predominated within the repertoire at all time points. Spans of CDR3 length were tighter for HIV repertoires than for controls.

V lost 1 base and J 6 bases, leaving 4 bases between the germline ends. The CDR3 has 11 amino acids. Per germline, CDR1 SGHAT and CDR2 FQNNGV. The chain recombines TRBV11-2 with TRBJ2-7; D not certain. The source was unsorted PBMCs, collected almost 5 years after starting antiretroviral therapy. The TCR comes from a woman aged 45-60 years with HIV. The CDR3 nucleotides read TGTGCCAGCAGCTTAGTTCGCGAGCAGTACTTC. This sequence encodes CASSLVREQYF.